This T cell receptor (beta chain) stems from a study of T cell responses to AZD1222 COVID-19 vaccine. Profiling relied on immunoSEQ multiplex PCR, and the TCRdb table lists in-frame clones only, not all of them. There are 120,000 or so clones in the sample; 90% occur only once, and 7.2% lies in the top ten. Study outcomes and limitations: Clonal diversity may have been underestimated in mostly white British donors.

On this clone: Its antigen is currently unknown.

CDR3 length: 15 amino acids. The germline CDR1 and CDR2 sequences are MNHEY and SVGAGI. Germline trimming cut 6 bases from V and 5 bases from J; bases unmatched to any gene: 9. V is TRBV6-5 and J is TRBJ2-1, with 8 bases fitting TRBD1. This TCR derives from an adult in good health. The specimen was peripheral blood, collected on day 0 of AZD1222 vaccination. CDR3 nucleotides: TGTGCCAGCAGCCAGGACAGGGTGGTCCACAATGAGCAGTTCTTC. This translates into CASSQDRVVHNEQFF.